The subject of this entry is one T cell receptor (beta chain). Patients of the Seattle cohort, enrolled during active infection, were followed longitudinally. The sample belongs to a study of blood T cell repertoires in COVID-19. Study as a whole: Both acute and convalescent COVID-19 samples were obtained from the United States, Italy and Spain. Nucleic acid was either cDNA or gDNA, and it came from T cells, B-cell-depleted T cells, or PBMCs.

The authors' processing: Estimates of nucleated cell counts were drawn from the amplification of reference gene primers. Assay used: immunoSEQ multiplex PCR; TCRdb lists only in-frame clones, some missing. That table supplies the V and J calls and clone size; D and trimming were determined from the DNA. The table includes a few hundred thousand clones, around 88% detected once. Germline V gene sequence: CDR1 SEHNR, CDR2 FQNEAQ (reference sequence). The V segment lost 6 bases and the J segment 4 bases; nucleotides outside the gene matches: 5. The CDR3 consists of 14 residues. Sample: peripheral blood. The sequence was obtained from a woman aged 55-70 years with COVID-19, enrolled during active disease. The rearrangement joins TRBV7-9 to TRBJ1-3; 8 nucleotides align to TRBD1. The CDR3 nucleotides are TGTGCCAGCAGTCTCAGGGGGCCAGGAAACACCATATATTTT. This gives the protein CASSLRGPGNTIYF.